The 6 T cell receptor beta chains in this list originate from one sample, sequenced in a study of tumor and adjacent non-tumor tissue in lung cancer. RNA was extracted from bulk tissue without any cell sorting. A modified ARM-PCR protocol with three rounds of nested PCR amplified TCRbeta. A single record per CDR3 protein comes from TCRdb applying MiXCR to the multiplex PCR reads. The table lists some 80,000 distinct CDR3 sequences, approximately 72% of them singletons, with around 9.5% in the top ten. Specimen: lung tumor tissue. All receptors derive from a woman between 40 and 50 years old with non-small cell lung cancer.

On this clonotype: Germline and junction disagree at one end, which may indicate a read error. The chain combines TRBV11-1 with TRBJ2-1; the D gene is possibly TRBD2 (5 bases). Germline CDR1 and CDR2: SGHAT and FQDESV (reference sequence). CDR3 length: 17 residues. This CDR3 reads CVSRSMDSASSYNEQFF. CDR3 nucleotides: TGTGTCAGCAGGTCCATGGACTCGGCAAGCTCCTACAATGAGCAGTTCTTC.

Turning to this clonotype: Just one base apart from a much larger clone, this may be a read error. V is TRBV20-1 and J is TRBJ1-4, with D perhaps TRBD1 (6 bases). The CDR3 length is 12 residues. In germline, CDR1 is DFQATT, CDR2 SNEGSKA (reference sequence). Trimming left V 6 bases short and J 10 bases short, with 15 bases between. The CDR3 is CSAQKGDGKLFF. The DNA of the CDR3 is TGCAGTGCGCAGAAGGGGGATGGAAAACTGTTTTTT.

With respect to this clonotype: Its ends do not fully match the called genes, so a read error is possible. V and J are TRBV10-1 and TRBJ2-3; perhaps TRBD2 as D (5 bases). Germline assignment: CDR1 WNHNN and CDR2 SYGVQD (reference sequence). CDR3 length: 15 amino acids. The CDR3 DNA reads TGCGCCAACAGTGACCTTGGAGGAAGCACAGATACGCAGTATTTC. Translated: CANSDLGGSTDTQYF.

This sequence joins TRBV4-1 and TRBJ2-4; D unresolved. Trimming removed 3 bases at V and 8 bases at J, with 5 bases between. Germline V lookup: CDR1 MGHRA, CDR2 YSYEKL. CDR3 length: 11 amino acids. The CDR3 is CASSQVDIQYF. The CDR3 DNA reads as TGCGCCAGCAGCCAGGTAGACATTCAGTACTTC.

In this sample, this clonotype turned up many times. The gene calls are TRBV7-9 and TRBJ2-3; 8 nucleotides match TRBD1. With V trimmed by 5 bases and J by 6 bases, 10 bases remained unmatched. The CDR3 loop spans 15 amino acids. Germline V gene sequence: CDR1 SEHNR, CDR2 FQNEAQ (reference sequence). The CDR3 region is CASSNGQGEADTQYF. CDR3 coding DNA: TGTGCCAGCAGCAACGGACAGGGAGAAGCGGATACGCAGTATTTT.

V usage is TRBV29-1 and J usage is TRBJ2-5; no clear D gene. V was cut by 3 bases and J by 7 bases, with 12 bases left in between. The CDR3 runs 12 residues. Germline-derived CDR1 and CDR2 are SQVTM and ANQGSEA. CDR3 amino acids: CSVELTGVTQYF. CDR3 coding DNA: TGCAGCGTTGAGCTCACTGGAGTGACCCAGTACTTC.